This T cell receptor beta chain was recorded in a study of T-cell memory formation after mild COVID-19. About the research overall: Clusters were largely donor specific. Findings and limits, study-wide: Within pre-infection memory, some responding clones were found, suggesting cross-reactive memory joined. Balance between CD4 and CD8 was seen in clones contracting day 15 to 85, and a CD4+ lean was seen in later expanders.

For this clonotype: Its antigen is unknown.

TCRdb processed the 5' RACE reads anew with MiXCR; each CDR3 protein has one entry. The sample consists of about 560,000 distinct CDR3 sequences, around 16% of them appearing once. Germline V lookup: CDR1 LNHNV, CDR2 YYDKDF (reference sequence). The CDR3 contains 14 residues. With 5 bases removed from V and 2 bases from J, the gap between germline ends came to 13 bases. The chain combines TRBV15 with TRBJ2-7; D possibly corresponds to TRBD2 (6 bases). The material sequenced was PBMCs or a T cell subset sorted from them (not recorded which). The clonotype originates from an adult woman who had mild COVID-19 (a few samples of this study predate the infection). Cell type and time point are not known. As DNA, the CDR3 is TGTGCCACCAGCTTGGAGGGAATCCCCTACGAGCAGTACTTC. The encoded protein is CATSLEGIPYEQYF.